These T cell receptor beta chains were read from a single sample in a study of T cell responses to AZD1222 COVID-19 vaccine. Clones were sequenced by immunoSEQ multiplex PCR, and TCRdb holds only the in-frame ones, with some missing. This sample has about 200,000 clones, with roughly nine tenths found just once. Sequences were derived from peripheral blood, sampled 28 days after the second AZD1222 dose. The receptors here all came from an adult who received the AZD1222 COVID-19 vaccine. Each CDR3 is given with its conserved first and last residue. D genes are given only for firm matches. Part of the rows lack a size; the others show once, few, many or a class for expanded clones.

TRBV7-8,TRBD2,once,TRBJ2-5,TGTGCCAGCAGCCCCGGACTAGCGGGAGGGGAGACCCAGTACTTC,CASSPGLAGGETQYF
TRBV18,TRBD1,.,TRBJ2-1,TGTGCCAGCTCACCCGGGACAGCGTACAATGAGCAGTTCTTC,CASSPGTAYNEQFF
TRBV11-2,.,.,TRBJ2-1,TGTGCCAGCAGCTTAGACGGGTATACCTCCTGGCCCTACAATGAGCAGTTCTTC,CASSLDGYTSWPYNEQFF
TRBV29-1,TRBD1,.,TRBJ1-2,TGCAGCGCCAAGCCCGGGACAGGGGGACATGGCTACACCTTC,CSAKPGTGGHGYTF
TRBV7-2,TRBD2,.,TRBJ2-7,TGTGCCAGCAGCTCGATGGGGACTAGCATCTACGAGCAGTACTTC,CASSSMGTSIYEQYF
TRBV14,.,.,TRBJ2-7,TGTGCCAGCAGCCAAGATAGAGACAGGTTCGGATCTTTCTCCTACGAGCAGTACTTC,CASSQDRDRFGSFSYEQYF
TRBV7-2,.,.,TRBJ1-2,TGTGCCAGCAGCTTAGGGTGGGAAGGGGATGGCTACACCTTC,CASSLGWEGDGYTF
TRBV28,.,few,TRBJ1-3,TGTGCCAGCCGGGGCGCGGACAGCGGAAACACCATATATTTT,CASRGADSGNTIYF
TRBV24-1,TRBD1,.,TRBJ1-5,TGTGCCACCAGTGAAACCCCGGGACAGGGTGACGGGCAGCCCCAGCATTTT,CATSETPGQGDGQPQHF
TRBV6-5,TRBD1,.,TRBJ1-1,TGTGCCAGCAGTCTTCAGGGGGCTGAAGCTTTCTTT,CASSLQGAEAFF
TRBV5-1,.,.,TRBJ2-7,TGCGCCAGCAGCACGGTCCCCGGAGGGGGCTCACGCGAGCAGTACTTC,CASSTVPGGGSREQYF
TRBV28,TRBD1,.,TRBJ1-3,TGTGCCAGCAGTACAACAGGGGCTGGAAACACCATATATTTT,CASSTTGAGNTIYF
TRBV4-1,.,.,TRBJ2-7,TGCGCCAGCAGCCAGGACCGTGCGCAGTACTTC,CASSQDRAQYF
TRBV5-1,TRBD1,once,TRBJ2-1,TGCGCCAGCAGCTTGGGACAGGGGATAGATGAGCAGTTCTTC,CASSLGQGIDEQFF
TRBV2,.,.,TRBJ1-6,TGTGCCAGCAGTGAGCAGGGTTGGGGATATAATTCACCCCTCCACTTT,CASSEQGWGYNSPLHF
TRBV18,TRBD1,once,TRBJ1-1,TGTGCCAGCTCACCAGGCGACAGGGAGATTAATGAAGCTTTCTTT,CASSPGDREINEAFF
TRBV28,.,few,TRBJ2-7,TGTGCCAGCAGTTTACTGGGACGACCGATACTCTACGAGCAGTACTTC,CASSLLGRPILYEQYF
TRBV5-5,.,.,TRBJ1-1,TGTGCCAGCAGCTTGGTGACGGTGAACACTGAAGCTTTCTTT,CASSLVTVNTEAFF
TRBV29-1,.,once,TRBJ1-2,TGCAGCGTTGAAGGCGTATTTGGCTATGGCTACACCTTC,CSVEGVFGYGYTF
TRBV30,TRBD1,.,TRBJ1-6,TGTGCCTGGAGTGTAATCCGGACAGGGAGTAGGGCACCCCTCCACTTT,CAWSVIRTGSRAPLHF
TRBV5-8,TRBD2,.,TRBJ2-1,TGTGCCAGCAGCGTTAGCGGGAACGACTACAATGAGCAGTTCTTC,CASSVSGNDYNEQFF
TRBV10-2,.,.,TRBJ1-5,TGCGCCAGCAGTGAGCTCAGGGTGAGCAATCAGCCCCAGCATTTT,CASSELRVSNQPQHF
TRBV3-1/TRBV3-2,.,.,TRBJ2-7,TGTGCCAGCGGACATCTACGGGCCGGCAACGAGCAGTACTTC,CASGHLRAGNEQYF
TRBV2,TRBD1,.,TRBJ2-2,TGTGCCAGCAACGTGGACAGGGGAAAAACCGGGGAGCTGTTTTTT,CASNVDRGKTGELFF
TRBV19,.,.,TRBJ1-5,TGTGCCAGTAGTCCATACGATGGACGCAATCAGCCCCAGCATTTT,CASSPYDGRNQPQHF
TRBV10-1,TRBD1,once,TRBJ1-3,TGCGCCAGCAGTGGGACAGGCTCTGGAAACACCATATATTTT,CASSGTGSGNTIYF
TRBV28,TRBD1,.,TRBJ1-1,TGTGCCAGCAGTTCCGGGACAGGGGGAGGTACTGAAGCTTTCTTT,CASSSGTGGGTEAFF
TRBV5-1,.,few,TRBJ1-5,TGCGCCAGCAGGTCTCGTGAGGACCTTCCCCAGCATTTT,CASRSREDLPQHF
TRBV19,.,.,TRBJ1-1,TGTGCCAGTAGTATAGATTGGTCGTCGGACACTGAAGCTTTCTTT,CASSIDWSSDTEAFF
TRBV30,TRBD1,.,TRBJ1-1,TGTGCCTGGAGAGAGGGGACAGACACTGAAGCTTTCTTT,CAWREGTDTEAFF
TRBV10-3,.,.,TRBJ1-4,TGTGCCATCAGTGGGACGGGCCCGGGAACTAATGAAAAACTGTTTTTT,CAISGTGPGTNEKLFF
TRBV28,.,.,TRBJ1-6,TGTGCCAGCAGTTTAGGCAGGCATTCACCCCTCCACTTT,CASSLGRHSPLHF
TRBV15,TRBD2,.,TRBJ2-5,TGTGCCACCAGCTACATCGAAACTAGCGGGCGGGGAGAGACCCAGTACTTC,CATSYIETSGRGETQYF
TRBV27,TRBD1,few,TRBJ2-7,TGTGCCAGCAGTTTCACACCAGGGGGCCCCTACGAGCAGTACTTC,CASSFTPGGPYEQYF
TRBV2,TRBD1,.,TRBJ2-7,TGTGCCAGCAGTGACAGGACAGGGGACGAGCAGTACTTC,CASSDRTGDEQYF
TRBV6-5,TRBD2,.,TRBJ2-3,TGTGCCAGCACCCCTAGCGGCGGCACAGATACGCAGTATTTT,CASTPSGGTDTQYF
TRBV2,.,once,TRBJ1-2,TGTGCCAGCAGTTCCGTACAGGGAGTGAACTATGGCTACACCTTC,CASSSVQGVNYGYTF
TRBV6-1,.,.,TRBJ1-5,TGTGCCAGCAGTGAAGGGCGAAGGATGAATCAGCCCCAGCATTTT,CASSEGRRMNQPQHF
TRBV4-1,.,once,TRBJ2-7,TGCGCCAGCAGCCACAACCAGCGGGACAAATCCTACGAGCAGTACTTC,CASSHNQRDKSYEQYF
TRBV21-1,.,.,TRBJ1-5,TGTGCCAGCAGCAAAGCTTCCAGGGAAAGAGGGGATCAGCCCCAGCATTTT,CASSKASRERGDQPQHF
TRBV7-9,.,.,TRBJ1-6,TGTGCCAGCGAGGGGGATGTGAATTCACCCCTCCACTTT,CASEGDVNSPLHF
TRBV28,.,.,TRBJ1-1,TGTGCCAGCAGCCCCCCCGCAGTATTTGAAGCTTTCTTT,CASSPPAVFEAFF
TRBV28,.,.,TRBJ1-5,TGTGCCAGCAGTTTACCGGGGGCCGAGCCCCAGCATTTT,CASSLPGAEPQHF
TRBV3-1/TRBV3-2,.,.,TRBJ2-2,TGTGCCAGCAGCCAAGCGGCGGTGAGCACCGGGGAGCTGTTTTTT,CASSQAAVSTGELFF
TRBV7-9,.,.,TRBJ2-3,TGTGCCAGCAGCTTAGATGGGGGCCGTGCAGATACGCAGTATTTT,CASSLDGGRADTQYF
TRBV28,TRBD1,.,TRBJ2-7,TGTGCCACCACTAAAATACAGGGGGCCTACGAGCAGTACTTC,CATTKIQGAYEQYF
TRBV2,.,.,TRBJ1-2,TGTGCCAGCAGCCCGCCGGGAGGGCCCACCTTC,CASSPPGGPTF
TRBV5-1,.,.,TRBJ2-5,TGCGCCAGCAGCTTGGCGGGATCGGGAAGGGTAGAGACCCAGTACTTC,CASSLAGSGRVETQYF
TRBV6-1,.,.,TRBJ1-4,TGTGCCAGCAGTGAGAGGGGTAGAGAAAAACTGTTTTTT,CASSERGREKLFF
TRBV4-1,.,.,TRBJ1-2,TGCGCCAGCAGCCAGTCCAACTATGGCTACACCTTC,CASSQSNYGYTF
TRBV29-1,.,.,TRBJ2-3,TGCAGCGGGAGGTCAGATACGCAGTATTTT,CSGRSDTQYF
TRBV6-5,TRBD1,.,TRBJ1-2,TGTGCCAGCAGAGGATGGGACAGGGTCTATGGCTACACCTTC,CASRGWDRVYGYTF
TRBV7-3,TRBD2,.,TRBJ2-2,TGTGCCAGCAGCTTGGGACTAGCGGTGAACACCGGGGAGCTGTTTTTT,CASSLGLAVNTGELFF
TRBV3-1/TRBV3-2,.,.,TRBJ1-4,TGTGCCAGCAGCCAACGGGGAGCAACTAATGAAAAACTGTTTTTT,CASSQRGATNEKLFF